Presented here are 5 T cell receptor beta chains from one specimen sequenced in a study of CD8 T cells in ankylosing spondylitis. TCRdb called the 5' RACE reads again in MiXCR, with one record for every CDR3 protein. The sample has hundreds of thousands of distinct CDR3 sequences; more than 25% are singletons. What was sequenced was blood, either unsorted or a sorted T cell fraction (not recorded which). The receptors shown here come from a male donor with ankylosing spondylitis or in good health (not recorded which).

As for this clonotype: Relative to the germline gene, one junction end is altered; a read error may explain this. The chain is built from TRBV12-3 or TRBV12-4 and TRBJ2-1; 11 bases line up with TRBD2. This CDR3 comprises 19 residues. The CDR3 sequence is CTSSPTGGLTSGVYNEQFF. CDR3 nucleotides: TGTACCAGCAGTCCCACCGGGGGGCTGACTAGCGGGGTGTACAATGAGCAGTTCTTC.

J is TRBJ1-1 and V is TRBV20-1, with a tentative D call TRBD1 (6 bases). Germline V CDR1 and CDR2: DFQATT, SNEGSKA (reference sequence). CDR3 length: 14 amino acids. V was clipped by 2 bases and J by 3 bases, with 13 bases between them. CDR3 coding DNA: TGCAGTGCTAGACGGGGGCGCCAGGACACTGAAGCTTTCTTT. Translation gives CSARRGRQDTEAFF.

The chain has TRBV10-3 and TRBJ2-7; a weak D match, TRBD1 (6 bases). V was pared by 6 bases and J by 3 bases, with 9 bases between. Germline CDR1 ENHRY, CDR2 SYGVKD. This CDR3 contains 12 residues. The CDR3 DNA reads TGTGCCATCAGCTCACAGGGCTACGAGCAGTACTTC. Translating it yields CAISSQGYEQYF.

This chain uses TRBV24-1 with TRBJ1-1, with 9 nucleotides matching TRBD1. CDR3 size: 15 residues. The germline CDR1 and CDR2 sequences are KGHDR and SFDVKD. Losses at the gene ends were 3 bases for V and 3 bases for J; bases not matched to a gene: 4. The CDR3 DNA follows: TGTGCCACCAGTGATCCTCGGACAGGGGACACTGAAGCTTTCTTT. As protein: CATSDPRTGDTEAFF.

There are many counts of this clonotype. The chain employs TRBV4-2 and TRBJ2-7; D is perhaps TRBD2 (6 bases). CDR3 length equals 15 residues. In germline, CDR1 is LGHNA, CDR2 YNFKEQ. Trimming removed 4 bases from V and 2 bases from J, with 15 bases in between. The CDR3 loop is CASSPSTRTAYEQYF. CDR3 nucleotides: TGTGCCAGCAGCCCCTCGACTAGGACGGCCTACGAGCAGTACTTC.